The clone carrying this TCR beta chain was counted many times. Arm-PCR of CDR3 regions and iRepertoire HTBI primers were used to build TCR beta libraries. A single record per CDR3 protein comes from TCRdb applying MiXCR to the multiplex PCR reads. The repertoire has 500,000 or so distinct CDR3 sequences, 14% of them found once; the top ten carry around a sixth. Germline V gives CDR1 SGHRS, CDR2 YFSETQ. The CDR3 spans 17 residues. Trimming left V 4 bases short and J 4 bases short, with 22 bases between. Time point in this sample: newly diagnosed GD, antithyroid drugs for less than 3 months. PBMC RNA served as the TCR library source. This specimen comes from a study of regulatory T cells in long-lasting Graves disease. These data are also associated with another study on T cells in Graves' hyperthyroidism and ophthalmopathy.

Sequenced here: peripheral blood mononuclear cells (PBMCs), sampled at new diagnosis, from a patient treated with antithyroid drugs. The rearrangement joins TRBV5-1 to TRBJ2-3; D is possibly TRBD1 (5 bases). The sequence was obtained from a woman aged 50 to 60 with Graves disease. In DNA form, the CDR3 reads TGCGCCAGCAGCCTAAACGGCAGGGCGGCCCGCGCAGATACGCAGTATTTT. As protein: CASSLNGRAARADTQYF.